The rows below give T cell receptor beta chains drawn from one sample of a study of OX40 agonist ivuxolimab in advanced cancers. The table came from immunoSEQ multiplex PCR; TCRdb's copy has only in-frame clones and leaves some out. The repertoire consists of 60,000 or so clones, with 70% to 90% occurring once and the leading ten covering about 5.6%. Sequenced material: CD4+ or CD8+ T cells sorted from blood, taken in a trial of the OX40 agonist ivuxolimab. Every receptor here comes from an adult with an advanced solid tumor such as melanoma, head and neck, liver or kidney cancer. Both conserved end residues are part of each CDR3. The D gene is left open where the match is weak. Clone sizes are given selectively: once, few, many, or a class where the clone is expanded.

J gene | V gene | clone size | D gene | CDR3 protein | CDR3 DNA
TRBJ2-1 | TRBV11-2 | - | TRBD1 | CASSLAGDSSYNEQFF | TGTGCCAGCAGCCTCGCCGGGGACAGCTCCTACAATGAGCAGTTCTTC
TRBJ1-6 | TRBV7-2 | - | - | CASSLEGNRRSRSPLHF | TGTGCCAGCAGCTTAGAGGGGAACAGGCGCTCTAGGTCACCCCTCCACTTT
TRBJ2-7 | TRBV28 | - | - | CASSLVSGGLRSYEQYF | TGTGCCAGCAGTTTAGTTTCTGGCGGACTCCGCTCCTACGAGCAGTACTTC
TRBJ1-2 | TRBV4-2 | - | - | CASSQDQVFYGYTF | TGTGCCAGCAGCCAAGATCAGGTTTTCTATGGCTACACCTTC
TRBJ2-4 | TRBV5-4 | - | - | CASSPERGARDIQYF | TGTGCCAGCAGCCCTGAAAGGGGGGCGCGTGACATTCAGTACTTC
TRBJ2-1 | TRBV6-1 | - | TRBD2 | CASSGLRSGGNEQFF | TGTGCCAGCAGCGGGTTGAGGAGCGGGGGAAACGAGCAGTTCTTC
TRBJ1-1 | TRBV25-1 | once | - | CASSESSGLNTEAFF | TGTGCCAGCAGTGAAAGTTCAGGGTTGAACACTGAAGCTTTCTTT
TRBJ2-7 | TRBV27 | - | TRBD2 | CASRRLAGVGYEQYF | TGTGCCAGCAGACGACTAGCGGGAGTAGGGTACGAGCAGTACTTC
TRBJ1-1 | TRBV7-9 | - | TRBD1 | CASSLQGATEAFF | TGTGCCAGCAGCTTACAGGGGGCAACAGAAGCTTTCTTT
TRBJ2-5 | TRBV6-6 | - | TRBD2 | CATTGRAQRGGETQYF | TGTGCCACTACGGGACGGGCACAGCGGGGGGGAGAGACCCAGTACTTC
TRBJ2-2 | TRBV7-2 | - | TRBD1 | CASSLIAGGTGELFF | TGTGCCAGCAGCTTAATTGCAGGGGGCACCGGGGAGCTGTTTTTT
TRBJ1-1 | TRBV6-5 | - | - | CASSHPEENTEAFF | TGTGCCAGCAGCCACCCGGAAGAGAACACTGAAGCTTTCTTT
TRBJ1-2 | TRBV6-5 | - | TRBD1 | CASSSGGFLSGYTF | TGTGCCAGCAGTTCAGGGGGCTTCTTATCTGGCTACACCTTC
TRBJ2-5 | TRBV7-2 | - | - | CASSLVVGRVETQYF | TGTGCCAGCAGCTTAGTTGTGGGGCGGGTGGAGACCCAGTACTTC
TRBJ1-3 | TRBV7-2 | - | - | CASSLELPGYSGNTIYF | TGTGCCAGCAGCTTAGAACTCCCTGGGTACTCTGGAAACACCATATATTTT
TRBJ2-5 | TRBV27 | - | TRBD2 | CASSSGTSGGKYQETQYF | TGTGCCAGCAGCTCCGGGACTAGCGGGGGCAAGTACCAAGAGACCCAGTACTTC
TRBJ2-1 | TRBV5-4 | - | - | CASSFRSGQFF | TGTGCCAGCAGCTTTCGGTCTGGGCAGTTCTTC
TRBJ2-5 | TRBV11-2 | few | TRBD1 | CASSLDRGIQETQYF | TGTGCCAGCAGCTTGGACAGGGGAATCCAAGAGACCCAGTACTTC
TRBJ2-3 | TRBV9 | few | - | CASSVDHTDTQYF | TGTGCCAGCAGCGTAGACCACACAGATACGCAGTATTTT
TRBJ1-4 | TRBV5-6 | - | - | CASSELALSVYNEKLFF | TGTGCCAGCAGCGAACTCGCGCTGTCAGTCTATAATGAAAAACTGTTTTTT
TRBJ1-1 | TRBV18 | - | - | CASSPPGRPRNTEAFF | TGTGCCAGCTCACCACCAGGGCGGCCAAGGAACACTGAAGCTTTCTTT
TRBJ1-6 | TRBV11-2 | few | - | CASSFLGGSDSPLHF | TGTGCCAGCAGCTTTCTGGGGGGCAGTGATTCACCCCTCCACTTT
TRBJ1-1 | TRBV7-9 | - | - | CAGQTAVRTEAFF | TGTGCCGGCCAGACGGCAGTAAGGACTGAAGCTTTCTTT
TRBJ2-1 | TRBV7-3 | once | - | CASSLTFYNEQFF | TGTGCCAGCAGCTTAACGTTCTACAATGAGCAGTTCTTC
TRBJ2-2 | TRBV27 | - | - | CASSSLIAVANTGELFF | TGTGCCAGTAGTTCACTAATAGCGGTCGCGAACACCGGGGAGCTGTTTTTT
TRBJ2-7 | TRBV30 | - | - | CAWSVSGGGTAYF | TGTGCCTGGAGTGTCAGCGGGGGAGGGACAGCCTACTTC
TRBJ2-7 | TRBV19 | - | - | CASRITEGSEQYF | TGTGCCAGTAGGATAACAGAGGGAAGCGAGCAGTACTTC
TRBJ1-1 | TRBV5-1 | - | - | CASSFTGTEAFF | TGCGCCAGCAGCTTTACAGGCACTGAAGCTTTCTTT
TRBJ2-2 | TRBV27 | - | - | CASSLMRGAGELFF | TGTGCCAGCAGTTTAATGAGGGGGGCCGGGGAGCTGTTTTTT
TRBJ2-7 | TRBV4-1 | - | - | CASSQAHSSYEQYF | TGCGCCAGCAGCCAAGCTCACAGCTCCTACGAGCAGTACTTC
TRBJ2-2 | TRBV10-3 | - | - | CAISELKRAGLEITGELFF | TGTGCCATCAGTGAGTTAAAGAGGGCGGGACTTGAGATCACCGGGGAGCTGTTTTTT
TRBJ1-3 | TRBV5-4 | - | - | CASSFMASASGENTIYF | TGTGCCAGCAGCTTTATGGCCTCAGCTTCGGGGGAAAACACCATATATTTT
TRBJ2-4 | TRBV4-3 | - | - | CASSQESARGKNIQYF | TGCGCCAGCAGCCAAGAGTCGGCCAGAGGAAAAAACATTCAGTACTTC
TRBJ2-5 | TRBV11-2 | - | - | CASSRRAGLPGETQYF | TGTGCCAGCAGCCGGAGGGCAGGGCTGCCTGGAGAGACCCAGTACTTC
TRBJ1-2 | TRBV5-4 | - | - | CASSSRDRYYGYTF | TGTGCCAGCAGCTCCCGGGACCGGTACTATGGCTACACCTTC
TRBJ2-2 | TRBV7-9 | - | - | CASSLVRPANTGELFF | TGTGCCAGCAGCTTAGTACGACCAGCGAACACCGGGGAGCTGTTTTTT
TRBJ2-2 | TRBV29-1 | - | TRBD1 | CSVGTGANTGELFF | TGCAGCGTCGGGACAGGGGCGAACACCGGGGAGCTGTTTTTT
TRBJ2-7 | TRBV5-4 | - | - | CASSHQVSHEQYF | TGTGCCAGCAGCCACCAGGTTTCCCACGAGCAGTACTTC
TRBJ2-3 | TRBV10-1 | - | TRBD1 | CASSEGGASGDTQYF | TGCGCCAGCAGTGAAGGGGGCGCCTCGGGAGATACGCAGTATTTT
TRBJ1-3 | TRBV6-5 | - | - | CASSYSGRSGNTIYF | TGTGCCAGCAGTTACTCAGGACGCTCTGGAAACACCATATATTTT
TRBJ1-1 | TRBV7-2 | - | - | CASSPFEGIEAFF | TGTGCCAGCAGCCCCTTCGAGGGGATTGAAGCTTTCTTT
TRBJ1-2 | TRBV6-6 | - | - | CASSYNPGQYYGYTF | TGTGCCAGCAGTTACAACCCTGGACAGTATTATGGCTACACCTTC
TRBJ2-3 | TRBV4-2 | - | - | CASSPLWGSTDTQYF | TGTGCCAGCAGCCCACTTTGGGGGAGCACAGATACGCAGTATTTT
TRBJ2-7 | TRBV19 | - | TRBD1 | CASSVRRLGTGNEQYF | TGTGCCAGTAGTGTACGCCGTTTAGGGACAGGGAACGAGCAGTACTTC
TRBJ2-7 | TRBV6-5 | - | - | CASSPQGPFYEQYF | TGTGCCAGCAGTCCACAGGGTCCGTTCTACGAGCAGTACTTC
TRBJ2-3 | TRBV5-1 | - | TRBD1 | CASSFGQVKPDTQYF | TGCGCCAGCAGCTTCGGACAGGTTAAGCCAGATACGCAGTATTTT
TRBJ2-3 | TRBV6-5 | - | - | CASTPLGANTDTQYF | TGTGCCAGCACACCCCTTGGTGCCAACACAGATACGCAGTATTTT
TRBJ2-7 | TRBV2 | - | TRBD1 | CASRVDRATGEQYF | TGTGCCAGCAGGGTGGACAGGGCGACGGGGGAGCAGTACTTC
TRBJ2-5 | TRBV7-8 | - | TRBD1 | CATAQGAGETQYF | TGTGCCACTGCACAGGGGGCAGGAGAGACCCAGTACTTC
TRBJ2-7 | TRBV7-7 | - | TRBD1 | CASSSRQGQEQYF | TGTGCTAGCAGCTCTCGACAGGGTCAAGAGCAGTACTTC
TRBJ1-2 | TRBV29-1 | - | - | CSVLQGAIGGYTF | TGCAGCGTCTTACAGGGAGCCATAGGTGGCTACACCTTC
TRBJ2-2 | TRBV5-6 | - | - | CASSSTSANTGELFF | TGTGCCAGCAGCTCGACAAGTGCGAACACCGGGGAGCTGTTTTTT
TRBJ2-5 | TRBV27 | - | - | CASSFIGRGETQYF | TGTGCCAGCAGTTTCATCGGCAGGGGAGAGACCCAGTACTTC
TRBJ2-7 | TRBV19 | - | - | CASSSTASYEQYF | TGTGCCAGTAGTAGCACAGCTTCCTACGAGCAGTACTTC
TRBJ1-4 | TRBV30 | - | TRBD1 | CAWSGDSYEKLFF | TGTGCCTGGAGCGGGGACAGCTATGAAAAACTGTTTTTT
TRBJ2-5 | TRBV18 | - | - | CASSPGDQETQYF | TGTGCCAGCTCACCGGGAGACCAAGAGACCCAGTACTTC
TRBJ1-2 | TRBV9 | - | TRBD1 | CASSLGQGNGYTF | TGTGCCAGCAGCCTGGGACAGGGCAATGGCTACACCTTC
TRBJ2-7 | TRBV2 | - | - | CASSGTAAIYEQYF | TGTGCCAGCAGTGGGACAGCTGCAATCTACGAGCAGTACTTC
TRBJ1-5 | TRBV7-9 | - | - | CASSLTGGQPQHF | TGTGCCAGCTCCCTGACGGGGGGACAGCCCCAGCATTTT